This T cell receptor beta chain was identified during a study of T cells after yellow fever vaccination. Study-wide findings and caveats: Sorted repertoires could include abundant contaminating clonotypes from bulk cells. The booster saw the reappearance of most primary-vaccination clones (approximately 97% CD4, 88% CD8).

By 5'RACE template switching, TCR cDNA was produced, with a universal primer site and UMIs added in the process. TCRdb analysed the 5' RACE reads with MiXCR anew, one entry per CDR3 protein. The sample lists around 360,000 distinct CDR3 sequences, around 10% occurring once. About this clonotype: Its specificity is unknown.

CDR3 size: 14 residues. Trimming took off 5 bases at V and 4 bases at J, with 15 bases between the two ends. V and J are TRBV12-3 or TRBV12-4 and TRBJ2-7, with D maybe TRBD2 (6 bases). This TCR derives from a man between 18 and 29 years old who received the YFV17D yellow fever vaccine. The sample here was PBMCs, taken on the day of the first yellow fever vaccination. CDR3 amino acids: CASSEGGDLYEQYF. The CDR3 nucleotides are TGTGCCAGCAGTGAAGGAGGGGACCTTTACGAGCAGTACTTC.